The 26 T cell receptor beta chains in this list originate from one sample, sequenced in a study of CD8+ T cells in alopecia areata. Sequencing used cDNA as its template, made by extracting RNA and reverse transcribing it. Sequencing used immunoSEQ multiplex PCR; TCRdb keeps in-frame clones, though not all of them. Here the sample spans approximately 140,000 clones, around 86% being singletons. Treatment in this sample: oral pan-JAK inhibitor, 5-10 mg twice daily. This material consisted of CD8+ T cells sorted from blood, taken at week 4, from a patient treated with tofacitinib. Receptors originate from a human donor with alopecia areata.

The count of this clone is one. The rearrangement joins TRBV6-6 to TRBJ2-5; 7 bases agree with TRBD1. CDR3 length equals 14 residues. Per germline, CDR1 MNHNY and CDR2 SVGAGI (reference sequence). J was trimmed by 5 bases and V by 5 bases; bases with no gene match: 8. The CDR3 sequence: CASSLIDRAETQYF. The CDR3 bases are TGTGCCAGCAGTCTAATCGACAGGGCGGAGACCCAGTACTTC.

Written as DNA, the CDR3 is TGTGCCAGCAGCCCCGGGACAACGCATAATTCACCCCTCCACTTT. Translation gives CASSPGTTHNSPLHF. The rearrangement uses TRBV2 and TRBJ1-6; the D gene is possibly TRBD1 (6 bases). Germline CDR1 SNHLY, CDR2 FYNNEI. Deletions cut 6 bases from V and 5 bases from J, with 14 bases between. The CDR3 consists of 15 residues.

CDR3 sequence reads: CASSDPTPYQPQHF. The CDR3 DNA sequence: TGTGCCAGCAGTGATCCGACCCCATATCAGCCCCAGCATTTT. V is TRBV2 and J is TRBJ1-5; D not resolved. The germline V gene encodes CDR1 SNHLY and CDR2 FYNNEI. The CDR3 runs 14 residues. The V and J ends lost 3 bases and 5 bases respectively, with 11 bases between them. The full variable domain, rest sourced from reference TRBV2 and TRBJ1-5, is EPEVTQTPSHQVTQMGQEVILRCVPISNHLYFYWYRQILGQKVEFLVSFYNNEISEKSEIFDDQFSVERPDGSNFTLKIRSTKLEDSAMYFCASSDPTPYQPQHFGDGTRLSIL.

The chain recombines TRBV7-9 with TRBJ2-1; D might be TRBD1 (6 bases). Per germline, CDR1 SEHNR and CDR2 FQNEAQ (reference sequence). This CDR3 has 16 amino acids. Trimming left V 1 base short and J 7 bases short, with 17 bases between. CDR3 coding DNA: TGTGCCAGCAGCTTAGTCACAGGGCAAGGCAATAATGAGCAGTTCTTC. This gives the protein CASSLVTGQGNNEQFF. Together with reference TRBV7-9 and TRBJ2-1, the CDR3 gives the full variable domain: DTGVSQNPRHKITKRGQNVTFRCDPISEHNRLYWYRQTLGQGPEFLTYFQNEAQLEKSRLLSDRFSAERPKGSFSTLEIQRTEQGDSAMYLCASSLVTGQGNNEQFFGPGTRLTVL.

This clone was counted a few times. This rearrangement joins TRBV29-1 to TRBJ2-3; D call uncertain. V lost 5 bases, J lost 6 bases, and 9 bases lay in between. The CDR3 runs to 11 residues. Germline V CDR1 and CDR2: SQVTM, ANQGSEA. CDR3 coding DNA: TGCAGCGTTCTCCATTTGGATACGCAGTATTTT. This encodes CSVLHLDTQYF.

The rearrangement joins TRBV9 to TRBJ2-3, with 7 bases matching TRBD2. V lost 4 bases and J lost 4; bases outside the gene matches: 9. The CDR3 runs to 15 residues. Germline V CDR1 and CDR2: SGDLS, YYNGEE. Written as DNA, the CDR3 is TGTGCCAGCAGCCCATGGGGGGGGATCGCAGATACGCAGTATTTT. This translates into CASSPWGGIADTQYF.

The chain uses TRBV30 and TRBJ2-7; D not certain. The germline V and J ends were trimmed by 5 bases and 0 bases, with 8 bases remaining between them. Germline-derived CDR1 and CDR2 are GTSNPN and SVGIG (reference sequence). The CDR3 sequence is 12 residues long. The CDR3 spells CAWSTISYEQYF. Written as DNA, the CDR3 is TGTGCCTGGTCAACGATCTCCTACGAGCAGTACTTC.

This chain connects TRBV27 to TRBJ2-3; tentative D call: TRBD2 (5 bases). V was clipped by 2 bases and J by 2 bases, with 11 bases between them. CDR1 is MNHEY and CDR2 is SMNVEV in the germline V gene (reference sequence). The CDR3 has 15 amino acids. CDR3 loop: CASSLGGLPTDTQYF. CDR3 coding DNA: TGTGCCAGCAGTTTAGGAGGACTCCCCACAGATACGCAGTATTTT.

This clone has a handful of counts. The same CDR3 also results from other DNA sequences found in this sample. The rearrangement uses TRBV27 and TRBJ2-7; D is possibly TRBD1 (5 bases). Deletions cut 6 bases from V and 4 bases from J, with 10 bases between. Germline lookup yields CDR1 MNHEY and CDR2 SMNVEV (reference sequence). The CDR3 is 12 amino acids. The CDR3 nucleotides read TGTGCCAGCAGCTCAGGGAATTACGAGCAGTACTTC. Translating gives CASSSGNYEQYF.

The gene calls are TRBV27 and TRBJ2-7; TRBD1 is a possible D gene (6 bases). The CDR3 has 13 residues. V dropped 4 bases and J dropped 1 base, with 8 bases sitting between them. Germline CDR1 MNHEY, CDR2 SMNVEV (reference sequence). The chain's CDR3 is CASSSTGSYEQYF. CDR3 nucleotides: TGTGCCAGCAGTTCGACAGGATCCTACGAGCAGTACTTC.

The V and J genes are TRBV10-1 and TRBJ1-1; perhaps TRBD1 as D (5 bases). This CDR3 has 17 residues. Trimming took off 3 bases at V and 2 bases at J, with 19 bases between the two ends. Germline CDR1 reads WNHNN; CDR2 reads SYGVQD (reference sequence). The CDR3 here is CASSEGFWTPVNTEAFF. The CDR3 nucleotides read TGCGCCAGCAGTGAAGGATTCTGGACACCTGTTAACACTGAAGCTTTCTTT.

The chain carries TRBV27 and TRBJ2-5; D unclear. Germline assignment: CDR1 MNHEY and CDR2 SMNVEV (reference sequence). The CDR3 totals 13 residues. V was pared by 3 bases and J by 5 bases, with 10 bases between. CDR3: CASSFGSQETQYF. CDR3 DNA: TGTGCCAGCAGTTTCGGGTCTCAGGAGACCCAGTACTTC.

There are a few counts of this clone. The rearrangement joins TRBV5-5 to TRBJ1-1; D is uncertain. The CDR3 is made up of 13 amino acids. Germline CDR1 and CDR2: SGHKS and YYEKEE (reference sequence). V dropped 0 bases and J dropped 8 bases, with 11 bases sitting between them. The CDR3 DNA sequence: TGTGCCAGCAGCTTGGAAGCTCACGGGGAAGCTTTCTTT. Protein sequence: CASSLEAHGEAFF. Full variable domain (outside the CDR3, taken from reference TRBV5-5 and TRBJ1-1): DAGVTQSPTHLIKTRGQQVTLRCSPISGHKSVSWYQQVLGQGPQFIFQYYEKEERGRGNFPDRFSARQFPNYSSELNVNALLLGDSALYLCASSLEAHGEAFFGQGTRLTVV.

The chain recombines TRBV6-5 with TRBJ2-3, with D uncertain. Trimming cost V 6 bases and J 2 bases, with 12 bases left between them. Germline CDR1 is MNHEY and CDR2 is SVGAGI. The CDR3 length is 14 residues. The DNA for the CDR3 is TGTGCCAGCAGAGGCGGCCAAAACACAGATACGCAGTATTTT. This sequence encodes CASRGGQNTDTQYF.

This clone was detected only a few times. The rearrangement links TRBV27 to TRBJ2-1, with 9 bases aligning to TRBD2. The CDR3 covers 14 residues. Germline CDR1 reads MNHEY; CDR2 reads SMNVEV (reference sequence). Trimming removed 3 bases from V and 8 bases from J; junction bases left unmatched: 5. This chain's CDR3 is CASSLGGRADEQFF. For the CDR3, the DNA is TGTGCCAGCAGTTTGGGCGGGAGGGCCGATGAGCAGTTCTTC.

The chain employs TRBV7-9 and TRBJ2-3; TRBD1 agrees at 8 bases. The CDR3 contains 15 residues. V trimming: 8 bases; J trimming: 2 bases; junction bases outside the gene matches: 9. Per the germline V gene, CDR1 is SEHNR and CDR2 is FQNEAQ (reference sequence). The CDR3 nucleotides read TGTGCCAGCCCGCCGTGGGACAGGTACACAGATACGCAGTATTTT. Its protein product is CASPPWDRYTDTQYF.

The chain joins TRBV5-4 to TRBJ2-7; the match to TRBD2 covers 14 bases. Germline V gene sequence: CDR1 SGHNT, CDR2 YYREEE (reference sequence). The length of the CDR3 is 14 residues. V was clipped by 7 bases and J by 6 bases; unmatched bases: 6. This CDR3 reads CASAGTSGGGEQYF. The CDR3 DNA sequence: TGTGCCAGCGCCGGGACTAGCGGGGGCGGCGAGCAGTACTTC. Filled out from reference TRBV5-4 and TRBJ2-7, the complete variable domain reads ETGVTQSPTHLIKTRGQQVTLRCSSQSGHNTVSWYQQALGQGPQFIFQYYREEENGRGNFPPRFSGLQFPNYSSELNVNALELDDSALYLCASAGTSGGGEQYFGPGTRLTVT.

This clone was seen only a few times. This rearrangement joins TRBV11-2 to TRBJ2-1; D may be TRBD1 (6 bases). Trimming cost V 4 bases and J 10 bases, with 14 bases left between them. The CDR3 consists of 13 residues. Per germline, CDR1 SGHAT and CDR2 FQNNGV. The CDR3 protein is CASSSSTGKEQFF. The CDR3 nucleotides are TGTGCCAGCAGCTCAAGCACAGGGAAGGAGCAGTTCTTC.

The rearrangement joins TRBV27 to TRBJ1-1, with no clear D. Trimming shortened V by 6 bases and J by 2 bases, and 10 bases separated the two germline ends. Germline V lookup: CDR1 MNHEY, CDR2 SMNVEV (reference sequence). This CDR3 is 13 amino acids long. The CDR3 loop reads CASRINLNTEAFF. Here the CDR3 DNA reads TGTGCCAGCAGGATAAATTTAAACACTGAAGCTTTCTTT.

Notes on this clone: This CDR3 is also generated by other DNA sequences in the sample. The chain carries TRBV29-1 and TRBJ2-7; 11 positions agree with TRBD2. Germline V CDR1 and CDR2: SQVTM, ANQGSEA. The CDR3 has 13 amino acids. V shed 6 bases, J shed 0 bases, and the junction held 1 base outside the gene matches. This chain's CDR3 is CSVGLAGSYEQYF. Written as DNA, the CDR3 is TGCAGCGTCGGACTAGCGGGCTCCTACGAGCAGTACTTC.

This chain joins TRBV15 and TRBJ2-1; TRBD2 matches at 8 bases. This CDR3 spans 14 amino acids. The V and J ends lost 3 bases and 5 bases, in that order; junction bases with no gene match: 3. Germline values: CDR1 LNHNV, CDR2 YYDKDF (reference sequence). The CDR3 protein is CATSSSGINNEQFF. In DNA form, the CDR3 reads TGTGCCACCAGCAGTAGCGGGATTAACAATGAGCAGTTCTTC. The whole variable domain, filled in from reference TRBV15 and TRBJ2-1, reads DAMVIQNPRYQVTQFGKPVTLSCSQTLNHNVMYWYQQKSSQAPKLLFHYYDKDFNNEADTPDNFQSRRPNTSFCFLDIRSPGLGDTAMYLCATSSSGINNEQFFGPGTRLTVL.

The chain couples TRBV2 to TRBJ2-3, with D perhaps TRBD2 (7 bases). The germline gives CDR1 SNHLY, CDR2 FYNNEI. Trimming took 3 bases from V and 6 from J, leaving 19 bases between them. This CDR3 is 16 amino acids long. CDR3 loop: CASSDGGGGSWDTQYF. The CDR3 DNA reads TGTGCCAGCAGTGATGGCGGGGGCGGTTCATGGGATACGCAGTATTTT. Full variable domain (missing parts from reference TRBV2 and TRBJ2-3): EPEVTQTPSHQVTQMGQEVILRCVPISNHLYFYWYRQILGQKVEFLVSFYNNEISEKSEIFDDQFSVERPDGSNFTLKIRSTKLEDSAMYFCASSDGGGGSWDTQYFGPGTRLTVL.

The chain couples TRBV30 to TRBJ2-3; a possible D gene is TRBD2 (7 bases). In germline, CDR1 is GTSNPN, CDR2 SVGIG (reference sequence). The CDR3 loop spans 15 amino acids. Trimming shortened V by 0 bases and J by 1 base, and 11 bases separated the two germline ends. CDR3 amino acids: CAWSVGGARTDTQYF. The CDR3 DNA reads as TGTGCCTGGAGTGTGGGGGGGGCACGCACAGATACGCAGTATTTT.

The chain combines TRBV7-8 with TRBJ2-7; D not certain. This CDR3 is built from 16 residues. Germline V gene data show CDR1 as SGHVS and CDR2 as FQNEAQ. V was pared by 5 bases and J by 7 bases, with 24 bases between. The CDR3 here is CASSNPRALMVVEQYF. Written as DNA, the CDR3 is TGTGCCAGCAGCAACCCTAGGGCACTCATGGTCGTTGAGCAGTACTTC.

This sequence joins TRBV29-1 and TRBJ2-3; D remains ambiguous. Trimming left V 3 bases short and J 2 bases short, with 12 bases between. There are 14 residues in the CDR3. Germline V gives CDR1 SQVTM, CDR2 ANQGSEA. As DNA, the CDR3 is TGCAGCGTTGACCCTCTACGGTACACAGATACGCAGTATTTT. Translating it yields CSVDPLRYTDTQYF.

Only one count was recorded for this clone. DNA of the CDR3: TGTGCCAGCAGCTTAAAGGCCTCCCGGGAGCAGCCCCAGCATTTT. Its translation is CASSLKASREQPQHF. The chain links TRBV7-6 to TRBJ1-5; D unclear. Per germline, CDR1 SGHVS and CDR2 FNYEAQ. The CDR3 has 15 amino acids. With 2 bases removed from V and 7 bases from J, the gap between germline ends came to 15 bases. Full variable domain (missing parts from reference TRBV7-6 and TRBJ1-5): GAGVSQSPRYKVTKRGQDVALRCDPISGHVSLYWYRQALGQGPEFLTYFNYEAQQDKSGLPNDRFSAERPEGSISTLTIQRTEQRDSAMYRCASSLKASREQPQHFGDGTRLSIL.